This T cell receptor (beta chain) emerged from a study of T cell responses to AZD1222 COVID-19 vaccine. The study, taken as a whole, reports: The study found vaccine-associated CD4 TCRs spanning spike, dominant at 160-218 and 743-854. Spike-specific TCR repertoires showed rising breadth and depth after two AZD1222 doses.

Second doses were pooled across both intervals (about 4 or about 12 weeks). With respect to this clone: What it recognizes is unknown.

Sequencing used immunoSEQ multiplex PCR; TCRdb keeps in-frame clones, though not all of them. The table has 100,000 to 150,000 clones, just under 95% seen once; the top ten hold roughly 1.1%. CDR3 length: 15 residues. The J segment lost 3 bases and the V segment lost 3 bases, leaving 6 bases of the junction unmatched. Germline values: CDR1 LNHDA, CDR2 SQIVND (reference sequence). The clonotype comes from an adult who received the AZD1222 COVID-19 vaccine. The sample here was peripheral blood, taken 28 days after the second AZD1222 dose. The chain employs TRBV19 and TRBJ1-1, with 8 bases that match TRBD1. CDR3: CASSMGQAEDTEAFF. CDR3 DNA sequence: TGTGCCAGTAGTATGGGACAGGCCGAAGACACTGAAGCTTTCTTT.